A single sample is the source of the 16 T cell receptor beta chains below, sequenced in a study of T cells in Graves' hyperthyroidism and ophthalmopathy. Regions amplified from RNA transcripts were the TCR beta CDR3 regions. Primed by the HTBI set, a first-round RT-PCR was run on the TCR CDR3. One entry per CDR3 protein, called by TCRdb with MiXCR from the multiplex PCR reads. The table shows some 510,000 distinct CDR3 sequences, with just over 45% occurring only once. Sequencing was performed on peripheral blood or thyroid tissue (not recorded which). The receptor set was obtained from a woman under 30 with Graves' hyperthyroidism.

This clonotype was found many times. The rearrangement uses TRBV2 and TRBJ2-7; weak D call: TRBD2 (6 bases). This CDR3 contains 13 residues. V was shortened by 7 bases and J by 0 bases, with 10 bases between the two germline ends. Germline lookup yields CDR1 SNHLY and CDR2 FYNNEI. CDR3 protein: CASIGSGSYEQYF. CDR3 nucleotide sequence: TGTGCCAGCATCGGTAGCGGCTCCTACGAGCAGTACTTC.

This clonotype was recorded a few times. The chain carries TRBV20-1 and TRBJ1-5, with D perhaps TRBD1 (5 bases). From germline, CDR1 is DFQATT and CDR2 SNEGSKA (reference sequence). The CDR3 has 13 amino acids. Trimming shortened V by 6 bases and J by 5 bases, and 14 bases separated the two germline ends. CDR3 loop: CSASRDRYQPQHF. CDR3 nucleotide sequence: TGCAGTGCGAGTCGAGACAGATATCAGCCCCAGCATTTT.

The chain is built from TRBV7-9 and TRBJ2-3; a possible D gene is TRBD1 (5 bases). V lost 5 bases to trimming and J lost 0 bases, with 9 bases between them. The germline V gene has CDR1 SEHNR and CDR2 FQNEAQ (reference sequence). This CDR3 comprises 14 residues. As DNA, the CDR3 is TGTGCCAGCAGCCCTGGACACAGCACAGATACGCAGTATTTT. It is translated as CASSPGHSTDTQYF.

With regard to this clonotype: A read error may be the cause here, since a much bigger clone is one base away. V usage is TRBV29-1 and J usage is TRBJ1-1; D gene uncertain. Germline V gene sequence: CDR1 SQVTM, CDR2 ANQGSEA. The CDR3 length is 13 residues. This CDR3 is CSVEELENTGAFF. The CDR3 coding sequence is TGCAGCGTTGAAGAACTCGAGAACACTGGAGCTTTCTTT.

This clonotype has more than one count but fewer than ten. This may arise from a read error, as a much more abundant clone is one base away. The chain couples TRBV10-3 to TRBJ1-5; D not certain. The V end lost 0 bases, the J end lost 8 bases, and 11 bases lay between the germline ends. The CDR3 has 14 residues. CDR1 is ENHRY and CDR2 is SYGVKD in the germline V gene. CDR3 sequence (DNA): TGTGCCATCAGTGAGTCCGAGGGTGGAGAGCCCCAGCATTTT. Its protein is CAISESEGGEPQHF.

This clonotype was recorded once. This chain connects TRBV24-1 to TRBJ1-2, with 8 positions matching TRBD1. Germline lookup yields CDR1 KGHDR and CDR2 SFDVKD. The V gene end was trimmed by 3 bases and the J gene end by 6 bases; junction bases not matched to a gene: 8. This CDR3 comprises 15 residues. Here the CDR3 DNA reads TGTGCCACCAGTGATCCCTTAACAGGGGGGCATGGCTACACCTTC. Translated, it gives CATSDPLTGGHGYTF.

The V and J genes are TRBV7-6 and TRBJ2-7; D is uncertain. Trimming cost V 5 bases and J 4 bases, with 21 bases left between them. CDR1 SGHVS and CDR2 FNYEAQ come from the germline V gene. The CDR3 consists of 16 residues. The CDR3 here is CASSKEWKPRHYEQYF. The CDR3 region has the DNA TGTGCCAGCAGCAAGGAGTGGAAACCACGGCATTACGAGCAGTACTTC.

There are many counts of this clonotype. V gene TRBV2 combines with J gene TRBJ1-2; unclear D gene. Germline loops: CDR1 SNHLY, CDR2 FYNNEI. Trimming cost V 3 bases and J 8 bases, with 13 bases left between them. The CDR3 is 13 residues long. The CDR3 loop reads CASSDDPEGGYTF. The CDR3 DNA reads TGTGCCAGCAGTGATGACCCAGAGGGCGGCTACACCTTC. The full variable domain, with the rest looked up from reference TRBV2 and TRBJ1-2, is EPEVTQTPSHQVTQMGQEVILRCVPISNHLYFYWYRQILGQKVEFLVSFYNNEISEKSEIFDDQFSVERPDGSNFTLKIRSTKLEDSAMYFCASSDDPEGGYTFGSGTRLTVV.

The V and J genes are TRBV7-9 and TRBJ1-5; D might be TRBD1 (5 bases). There are 14 residues in the CDR3. Germline values: CDR1 SEHNR, CDR2 FQNEAQ (reference sequence). Trimming cost V 5 bases and J 5 bases, with 13 bases left between them. CDR3 residues: CASSPYMGDQPQHF. The CDR3 DNA reads as TGTGCCAGCAGCCCATACATGGGGGATCAGCCCCAGCATTTT.

This clonotype was seen a handful of times. This chain links TRBV7-2 with TRBJ1-5; possible D gene TRBD1, 6 bases. Trimming removed 0 bases at V and 4 bases at J, with 19 bases between. The CDR3 totals 18 residues. Germline-derived CDR1 and CDR2 are SGHTA and FQGNSA. The CDR3 spells CASSLAGGWNRDNQPQHF. DNA of the CDR3: TGTGCCAGCAGCTTAGCGGGGGGCTGGAACAGGGATAATCAGCCCCAGCATTTT.

The chain links TRBV10-1 to TRBJ2-7; weak D call: TRBD2 (6 bases). CDR1 is WNHNN and CDR2 is SYGVQD in the germline V gene (reference sequence). There are 15 residues in the CDR3. The V gene lost 5 bases and the J gene lost 0 bases, with 14 bases spanning the gap. The CDR3 DNA is TGCGCCAGCAGTCTCGGGACTGGACACTCCTACGAGCAGTACTTC. It is translated as CASSLGTGHSYEQYF.

The J gene is TRBJ1-1, the V gene TRBV11-1; TRBD1 agrees at 7 bases. The germline CDR1 and CDR2 sequences are SGHAT and FQDESV (reference sequence). The ends lost 0 bases at V and 4 bases at J; junction bases unmatched: 5. CDR3 length: 15 residues. The CDR3 DNA sequence: TGTGCCAGCAGCTTAGCGCAGGGGGTGATCACTGAAGCTTTCTTT. Its protein product is CASSLAQGVITEAFF.

This clonotype has ten or more counts. The V and J genes are TRBV20-1 and TRBJ1-5, with a weak D call TRBD1 (5 bases). CDR3 length: 13 residues. Germline values: CDR1 DFQATT, CDR2 SNEGSKA (reference sequence). The CDR3 DNA reads as TGCAGCCACGGGACCACGGCAAATCAGCCCCAGCATTTT. Amino acid sequence: CSHGTTANQPQHF.

With regard to this clonotype: A much larger clone differs by one base, so this may be a read error. This sequence joins TRBV10-2 and TRBJ1-4; 10 bases are a match to TRBD1. CDR1 is WSHSY and CDR2 is SAAADI in the germline V gene. The length of the CDR3 is 16 residues. The CDR3 DNA sequence: TGCGCCGGCAGTGATGGGGACAGGGGAGTGAATGAAAAACTGTTTTTT. Translating it yields CAGSDGDRGVNEKLFF.

The V gene is TRBV7-9, the J gene TRBJ1-4, with D possibly matching TRBD1 (5 bases). Germline V CDR1 and CDR2: SEHNR, FQNEAQ (reference sequence). Deletions cut 5 bases from V and 3 bases from J, with 16 bases between. The CDR3 totals 16 residues. The CDR3 DNA sequence: TGTGCCAGCAGCCCCGCTCTACAGGCCTCTAATGAAAAACTGTTTTTT. Protein product: CASSPALQASNEKLFF.

Note on this clonotype: Being one base from a much bigger clone, this may be a read error. The chain combines TRBV7-6 with TRBJ2-2, with D possibly being TRBD2 (6 bases). The CDR3 extends over 13 amino acids. The germline V gene encodes CDR1 SGHVS and CDR2 FNYEAQ. For the CDR3, the DNA is TGTGCCAGCAGCTTAATCGGTGGCGGGGAGCCGTTTTTT. This sequence encodes CASSLIGGGEPFF.